This TCR beta chain was obtained from a study of T cell changes during pregnancy in multiple sclerosis. CDR3 size: 16 residues. The V gene's germline CDR1 is MNHNS and CDR2 SASEGT. V shed 2 bases and J 1 base; nucleotides not matched to a gene: 7. Profiling relied on immunoSEQ multiplex PCR, and the TCRdb table lists in-frame clones only, not all of them. The sample yields approximately 80,000 clones, less than 95% seen once. The material was peripheral blood, obtained in the third trimester of pregnancy. This clonotype originated in a female donor with multiple sclerosis, enrolled in a pregnancy study. The rearrangement links TRBV6-1 to TRBJ2-7; TRBD2 aligns across 8 bases. The chain's CDR3 is CASSEPGGPKSYEQYF. The CDR3 bases are TGTGCCAGCAGTGAACCGGGGGGGCCAAAGTCCTACGAGCAGTACTTC.